This T cell receptor (beta chain) was retrieved from a study of T cell responses to AZD1222 COVID-19 vaccine. Whole-study findings and limits: Regions 160-218 and 743-854 held dominance among vaccine-associated CD4 TCRs, which spanned spike. Clonal diversity was possibly underestimated, and white British individuals and females predominated among donors. Repertoire sampling occurred only after the peak T cell response. Seropositive status at baseline applied to only a handful of AZD1222 recipients.

Generated by immunoSEQ multiplex PCR, the TCRdb table keeps only in-frame clones and is missing some. The sample includes under 300,000 clones, 93% seen only once; the top ten take 0.5% to 0.65%. The germline gives CDR1 SGHTA, CDR2 FQGNSA. The V gene lost 6 bases and the J gene lost 7 bases, with 10 bases spanning the gap. CDR3 length equals 13 residues. As for this clone: Its antigen is undetermined.

The sample consisted of peripheral blood, taken on day 0 of AZD1222 vaccination. V is TRBV7-2 and J is TRBJ1-6; no clear D. This clonotype originated in an adult in good health. CDR3 nucleotide sequence: TGTGCCAGCAGGAATGGTGGGAATTCACCCCTCCACTTT. This codes for CASRNGGNSPLHF. Looking up the rest from reference TRBV7-2 and TRBJ1-6 gives the full variable domain: GAGVSQSPSNKVTEKGKDVELRCDPISGHTALYWYRQSLGQGLEFLIYFQGNSAPDKSGLPSDRFSAERTGGSVSTLTIQRTQQEDSAVYLCASRNGGNSPLHFGNGTRLTVT.